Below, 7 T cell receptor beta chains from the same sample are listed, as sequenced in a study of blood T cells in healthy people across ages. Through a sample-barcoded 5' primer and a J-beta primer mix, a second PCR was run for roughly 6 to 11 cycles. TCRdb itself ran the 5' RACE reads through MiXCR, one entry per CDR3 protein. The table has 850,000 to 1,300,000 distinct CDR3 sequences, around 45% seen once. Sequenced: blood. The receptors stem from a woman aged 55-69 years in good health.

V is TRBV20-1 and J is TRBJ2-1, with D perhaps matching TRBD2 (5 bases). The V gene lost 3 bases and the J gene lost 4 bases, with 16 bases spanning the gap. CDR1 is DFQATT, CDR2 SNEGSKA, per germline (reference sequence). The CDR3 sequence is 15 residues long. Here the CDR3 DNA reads TGCAGTGCTAGGGAGGTGGGAACGATTTACAATGAGCAGTTCTTC. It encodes CSAREVGTIYNEQFF.

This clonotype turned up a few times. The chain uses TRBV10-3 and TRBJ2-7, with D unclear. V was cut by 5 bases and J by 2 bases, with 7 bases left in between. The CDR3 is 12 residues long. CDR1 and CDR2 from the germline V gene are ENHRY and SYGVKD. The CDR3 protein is CAISYDAYEQYF. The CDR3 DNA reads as TGTGCCATCAGTTATGACGCCTACGAGCAGTACTTC.

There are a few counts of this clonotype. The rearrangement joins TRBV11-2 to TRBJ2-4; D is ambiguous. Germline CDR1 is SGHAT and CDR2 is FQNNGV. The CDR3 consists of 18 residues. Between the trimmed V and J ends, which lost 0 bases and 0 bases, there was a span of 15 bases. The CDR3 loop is CASSLDPHSALAKNIQYF. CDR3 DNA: TGTGCCAGCAGCTTAGATCCCCACTCTGCTCTAGCCAAAAACATTCAGTACTTC. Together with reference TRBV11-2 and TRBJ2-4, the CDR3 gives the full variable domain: EAGVAQSPRYKIIEKRQSVAFWCNPISGHATLYWYQQILGQGPKLLIQFQNNGVVDDSQLPKDRFSAERLKGVDSTLKIQPAKLEDSAVYLCASSLDPHSALAKNIQYFGAGTRLSVL.

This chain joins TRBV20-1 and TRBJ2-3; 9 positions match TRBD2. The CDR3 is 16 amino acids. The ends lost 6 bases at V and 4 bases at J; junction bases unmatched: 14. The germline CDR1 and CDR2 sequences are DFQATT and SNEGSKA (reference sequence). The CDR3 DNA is TGCAGTGCCGCCTCCGGCGGGAGGGTTGGGGCAGATACGCAGTATTTT. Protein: CSAASGGRVGADTQYF.

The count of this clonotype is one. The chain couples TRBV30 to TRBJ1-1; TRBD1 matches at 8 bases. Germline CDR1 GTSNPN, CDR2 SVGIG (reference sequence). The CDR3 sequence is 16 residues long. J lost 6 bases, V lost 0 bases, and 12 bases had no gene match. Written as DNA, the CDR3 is TGTGCCTGGAGTGTAAAGGACAGGGCGTACGTTCCTGAAGCTTTCTTT. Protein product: CAWSVKDRAYVPEAFF.

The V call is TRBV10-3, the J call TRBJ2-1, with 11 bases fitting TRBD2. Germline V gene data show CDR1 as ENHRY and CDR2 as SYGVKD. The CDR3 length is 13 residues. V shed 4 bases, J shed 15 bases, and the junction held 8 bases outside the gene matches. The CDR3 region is CAISVTSGTLPFF. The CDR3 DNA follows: TGTGCCATCAGTGTGACTAGCGGGACCCTTCCGTTCTTC.

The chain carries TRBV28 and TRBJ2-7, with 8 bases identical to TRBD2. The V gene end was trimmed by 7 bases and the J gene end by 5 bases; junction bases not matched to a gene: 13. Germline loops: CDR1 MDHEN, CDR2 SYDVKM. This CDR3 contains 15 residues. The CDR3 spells CASNPRPGGPNEQYF. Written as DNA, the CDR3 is TGTGCCAGCAACCCCCGCCCGGGAGGGCCCAACGAGCAGTACTTC.